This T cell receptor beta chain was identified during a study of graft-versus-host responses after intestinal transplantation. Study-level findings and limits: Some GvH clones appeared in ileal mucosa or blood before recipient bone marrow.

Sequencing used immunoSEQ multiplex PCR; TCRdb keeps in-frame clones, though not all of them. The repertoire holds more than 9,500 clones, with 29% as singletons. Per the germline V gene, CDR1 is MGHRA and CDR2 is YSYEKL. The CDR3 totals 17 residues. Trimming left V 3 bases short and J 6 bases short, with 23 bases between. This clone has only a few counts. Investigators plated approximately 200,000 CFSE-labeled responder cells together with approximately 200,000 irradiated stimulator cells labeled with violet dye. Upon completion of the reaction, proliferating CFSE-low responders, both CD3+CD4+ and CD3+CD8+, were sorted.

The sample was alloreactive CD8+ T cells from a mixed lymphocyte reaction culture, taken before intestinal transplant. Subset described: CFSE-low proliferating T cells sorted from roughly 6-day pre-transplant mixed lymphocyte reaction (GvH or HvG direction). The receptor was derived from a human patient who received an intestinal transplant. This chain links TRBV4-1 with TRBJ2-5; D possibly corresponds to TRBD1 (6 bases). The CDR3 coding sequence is TGCGCCAGCAGCCACACCATCCGGGACAAAGGCGGACAGACCCAGTACTTC. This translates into CASSHTIRDKGGQTQYF.